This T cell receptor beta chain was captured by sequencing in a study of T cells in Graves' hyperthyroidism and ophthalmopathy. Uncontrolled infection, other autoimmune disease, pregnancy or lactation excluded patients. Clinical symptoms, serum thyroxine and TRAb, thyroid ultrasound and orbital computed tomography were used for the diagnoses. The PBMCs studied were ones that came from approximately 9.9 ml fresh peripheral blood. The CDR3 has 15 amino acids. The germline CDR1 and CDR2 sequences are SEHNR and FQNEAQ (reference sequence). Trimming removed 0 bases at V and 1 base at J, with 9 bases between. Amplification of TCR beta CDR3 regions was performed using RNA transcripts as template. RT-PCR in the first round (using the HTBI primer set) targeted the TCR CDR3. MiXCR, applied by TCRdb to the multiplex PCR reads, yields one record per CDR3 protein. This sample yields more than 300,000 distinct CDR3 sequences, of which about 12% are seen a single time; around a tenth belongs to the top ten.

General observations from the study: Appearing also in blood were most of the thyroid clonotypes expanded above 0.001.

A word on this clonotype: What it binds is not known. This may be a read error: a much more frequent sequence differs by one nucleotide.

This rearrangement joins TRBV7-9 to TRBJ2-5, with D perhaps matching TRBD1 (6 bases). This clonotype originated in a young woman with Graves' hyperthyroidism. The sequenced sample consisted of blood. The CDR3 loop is CASSLAGAAQETQYF. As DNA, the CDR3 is TGTGCCAGCAGCTTAGCGGGGGCGGCCCAAGAGACCCAGTACTTC. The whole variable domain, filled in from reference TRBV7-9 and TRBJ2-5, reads DTGVSQNPRHKITKRGQNVTFRCDPISEHNRLYWYRQTLGQGPEFLTYFQNEAQLEKSRLLSDRFSAERPKGSFSTLEIQRTEQGDSAMYLCASSLAGAAQETQYFGPGTRLLVL.